A selection of T cell receptor beta chains follows, all from one sample in a study of control samples from healthy donors and cancer patients. The table came from immunoSEQ multiplex PCR; TCRdb's copy has only in-frame clones and leaves some out. The top ten clones hold about 16% of a sample with around 99,000 clones, 80% to 90% of them seen once. The sequenced material came from blood. These receptors all stem from a woman aged 50 to 65 in good health. CDR3s leave out the opening cysteine and the closing phenylalanine or tryptophan. The D gene is left open where the match is weak.

TRBD1 | 13 | TRBJ1-4 | TRBV19 | ASSGTGGFHEKLF
TRBD2 | 15 | TRBJ2-3 | TRBV4-3 | ASSQTTPSGRTDTQY
- | 12 | TRBJ2-7 | TRBV19 | ASSIGPTDYEQY
- | 11 | TRBJ1-2 | TRBV28 | ASSFPLLYGYT
- | 13 | TRBJ1-3 | TRBV2 | ASIRPTTGGNTIY
TRBD2 | 15 | TRBJ2-1 | TRBV2 | ASSPTSGGFKANEQF
- | 12 | TRBJ2-7 | TRBV27 | ASSQGIGRHEQY
- | 12 | TRBJ1-1 | TRBV7-3 | ASSLGRTNTEAF
TRBD2 | 12 | TRBJ2-3 | TRBV3-1/TRBV3-2 | ASSSRLATDTQY
- | 12 | TRBJ2-3 | TRBV14 | ASRKGLNTDTQY
- | 11 | TRBJ1-1 | TRBV7-3 | ASSSQSIAEAF
TRBD1 | 12 | TRBJ2-1 | TRBV11-3 | ASSKTGDLDEQF
TRBD2 | 12 | TRBJ2-1 | TRBV19 | ASRLLAANNEQF
- | 13 | TRBJ1-5 | TRBV28 | ASSLMRTINQPQH
- | 13 | TRBJ2-5 | TRBV5-4 | ASSRSGGDGETQY
- | 10 | TRBJ1-1 | TRBV13 | ASSLDLGEAF
- | 13 | TRBJ2-5 | TRBV11-2 | ASSENQGVKETQY
- | 14 | TRBJ2-5 | TRBV27 | ASRTPSPGRNETQY
- | 12 | TRBJ2-2 | TRBV16 | ASSQSPGSGELF
TRBD2 | 19 | TRBJ2-3 | TRBV4-3 | ASSQGGLGLAGEGGTDTQY
- | 11 | TRBJ1-2 | TRBV7-3 | ASSLNWGSGYT
- | 11 | TRBJ2-1 | TRBV25-1 | ASTSGTINEQF
- | 11 | TRBJ2-3 | TRBV7-3 | ASSLGDSRTQY
- | 12 | TRBJ1-1 | TRBV6-5 | ASTLLQGRAEAF
TRBD2 | 13 | TRBJ2-5 | TRBV7-8 | ASSPREGPQETQY
TRBD1 | 10 | TRBJ1-1 | TRBV6-1 | ASSEWTGEAF
- | 9 | TRBJ1-4 | TRBV30 | AWELNEKLF
TRBD1 | 12 | TRBJ2-7 | TRBV10-1 | ASSDGGQGYEQY
- | 14 | TRBJ2-3 | TRBV14 | ASSHERGGNTDTQY
- | 13 | TRBJ1-4 | TRBV6-5 | ASRELGRSNEKLF
- | 12 | TRBJ2-7 | TRBV14 | ASSWGRSSYEQY
TRBD1 | 12 | TRBJ2-7 | TRBV6-5 | ASSETGGIYEQY
- | 15 | TRBJ1-3 | TRBV6-2/TRBV6-3 | ASSQSTGPSSGNTIY
TRBD2 | 17 | TRBJ2-1 | TRBV7-8 | ASSLGRASGRAVANEQF
- | 11 | TRBJ1-1 | TRBV7-3 | ASSFRRNTEAF
- | 10 | TRBJ1-4 | TRBV11-2 | ASSPTTVGLF